This T cell receptor beta chain was sequenced for a study of monozygotic twins with inflammatory bowel disease. Findings of the study overall: On the inverse Simpson index, IBD patients scored lower for TCRbeta diversity than healthy co-twins.

Template switching was used to attach UMIs, which incorporated a 6-nucleotide sample barcode. TCRdb reprocessed the 5' RACE reads, with one entry per CDR3 protein and no DNA. This table holds some 210,000 distinct CDR3 sequences. Per donor there was one draw, yielding a blood sample of 2 to 3 ml. T cells were not sorted, and total RNA was isolated straight from whole blood. Worth noting for this clonotype: Its antigen is not known.

This CDR3 is built from 14 residues. The TCR was taken from a human donor with ulcerative colitis or Crohn's disease, or a healthy co-twin of an affected twin (not recorded which). V and J are TRBV12-3 or TRBV12-4 and TRBJ1-1. Sample: blood. The CDR3: CASTLGGPNTEAFF.